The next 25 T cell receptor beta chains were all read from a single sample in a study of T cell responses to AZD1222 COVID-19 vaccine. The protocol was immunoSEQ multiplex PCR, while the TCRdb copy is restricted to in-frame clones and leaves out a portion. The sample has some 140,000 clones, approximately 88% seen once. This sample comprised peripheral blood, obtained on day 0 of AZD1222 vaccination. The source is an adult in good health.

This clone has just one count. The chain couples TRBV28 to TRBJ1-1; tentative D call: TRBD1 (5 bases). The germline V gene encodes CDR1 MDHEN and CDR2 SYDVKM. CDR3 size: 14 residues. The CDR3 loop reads CGCYRGGMNTEAFF. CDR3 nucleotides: TGTGGATGCTACCGGGGGGGGATGAACACTGAAGCTTTCTTT.

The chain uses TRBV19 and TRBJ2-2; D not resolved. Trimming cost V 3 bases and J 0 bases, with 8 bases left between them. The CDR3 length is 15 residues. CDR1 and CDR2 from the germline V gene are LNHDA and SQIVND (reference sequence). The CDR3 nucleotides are TGTGCCAGTAGTATGGTCCAGTCGAACACCGGGGAGCTGTTTTTT. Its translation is CASSMVQSNTGELFF.

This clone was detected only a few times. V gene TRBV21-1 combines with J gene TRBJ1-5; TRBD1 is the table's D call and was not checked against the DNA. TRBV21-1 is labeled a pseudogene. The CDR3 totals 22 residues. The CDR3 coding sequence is TGTGCCAGCAGCAAAAACGAGACGATAGGGTCCGTAATTGGACAGACCAATCAGCCCCAGCATTTT. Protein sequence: CASSKNETIGSVIGQTNQPQHF.

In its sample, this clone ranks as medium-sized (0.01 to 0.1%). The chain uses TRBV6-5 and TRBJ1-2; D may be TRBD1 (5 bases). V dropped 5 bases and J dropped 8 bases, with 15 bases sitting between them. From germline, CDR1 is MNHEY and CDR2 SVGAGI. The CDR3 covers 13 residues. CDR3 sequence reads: CASSPSGERGYTF. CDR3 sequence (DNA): TGTGCCAGCAGTCCCTCGGGGGAGAGGGGCTACACCTTC.

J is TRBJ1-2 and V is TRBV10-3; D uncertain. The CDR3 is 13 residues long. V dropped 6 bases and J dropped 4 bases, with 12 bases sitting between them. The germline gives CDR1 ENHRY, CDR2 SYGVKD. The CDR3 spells CAIRSPILYGYTF. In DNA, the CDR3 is TGTGCCATCAGGTCGCCAATCCTCTATGGCTACACCTTC.

CDR3 sequence (DNA): TGTGCCAGCAGTTACTCGAGGCAGGGAAGCTATGGCTACACCTTC. Its translation is CASSYSRQGSYGYTF. The chain uses TRBV6-5 and TRBJ1-2; the D gene is possibly TRBD1 (5 bases). The CDR3 spans 15 residues. Trimming removed 0 bases at V and 4 bases at J, with 12 bases between. Germline CDR1 MNHEY, CDR2 SVGAGI.

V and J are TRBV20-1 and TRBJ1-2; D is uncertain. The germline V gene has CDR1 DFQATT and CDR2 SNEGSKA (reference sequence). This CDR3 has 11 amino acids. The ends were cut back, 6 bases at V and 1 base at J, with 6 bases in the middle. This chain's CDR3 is CSAPINYGYTF. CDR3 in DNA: TGCAGTGCCCCGATTAACTATGGCTACACCTTC.

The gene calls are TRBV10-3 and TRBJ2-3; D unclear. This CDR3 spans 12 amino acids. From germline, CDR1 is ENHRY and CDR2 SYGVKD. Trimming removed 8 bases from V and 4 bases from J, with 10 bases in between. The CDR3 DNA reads TGTGCCATCGGAGTGTCGTCAGATACGCAGTATTTT. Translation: CAIGVSSDTQYF.

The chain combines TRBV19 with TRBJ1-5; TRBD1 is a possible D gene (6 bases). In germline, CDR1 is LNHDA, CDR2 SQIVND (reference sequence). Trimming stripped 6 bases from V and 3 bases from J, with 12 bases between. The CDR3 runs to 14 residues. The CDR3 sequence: CASSGQSPNQPQHF. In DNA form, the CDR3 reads TGTGCCAGTAGCGGACAGTCTCCCAATCAGCCCCAGCATTTT.

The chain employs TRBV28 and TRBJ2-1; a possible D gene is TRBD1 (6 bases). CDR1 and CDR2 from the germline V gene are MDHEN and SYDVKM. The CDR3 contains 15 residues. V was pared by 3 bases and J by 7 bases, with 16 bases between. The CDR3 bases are TGTGCCAGCAGTTTTGGGCAGGGGAATAGAAATGAGCAGTTCTTC. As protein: CASSFGQGNRNEQFF.

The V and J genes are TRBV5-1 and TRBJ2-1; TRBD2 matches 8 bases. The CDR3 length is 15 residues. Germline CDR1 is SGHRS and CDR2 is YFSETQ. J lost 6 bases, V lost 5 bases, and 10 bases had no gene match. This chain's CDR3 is CASRPEVSGGNEQFF. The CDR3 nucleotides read TGCGCCAGCAGACCCGAGGTCAGCGGGGGCAATGAGCAGTTCTTC.

CDR3 nucleotide sequence: TGTGGGGCTTTTGGCTCCTACAATGAGCAGTTCTTC. Its translation: CGAFGSYNEQFF. The chain recombines TRBV6-6 with TRBJ2-1; unclear D gene. CDR3 length equals 12 residues. Germline V gene sequence: CDR1 MNHNY, CDR2 SVGAGI (reference sequence).

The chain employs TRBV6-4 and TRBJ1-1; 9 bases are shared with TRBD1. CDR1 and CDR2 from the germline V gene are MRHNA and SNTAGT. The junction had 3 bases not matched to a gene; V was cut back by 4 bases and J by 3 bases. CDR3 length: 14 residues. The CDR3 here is CASSVDRGDTEAFF. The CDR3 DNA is TGTGCCAGCAGTGTAGACAGGGGGGACACTGAAGCTTTCTTT.

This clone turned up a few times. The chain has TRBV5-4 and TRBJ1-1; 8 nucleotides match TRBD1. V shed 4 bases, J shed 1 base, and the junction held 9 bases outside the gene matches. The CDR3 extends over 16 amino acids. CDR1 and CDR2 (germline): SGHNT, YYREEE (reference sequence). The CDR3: CASSTPRTGRNTEAFF. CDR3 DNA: TGTGCCAGCAGCACGCCTAGGACAGGGAGGAACACTGAAGCTTTCTTT.

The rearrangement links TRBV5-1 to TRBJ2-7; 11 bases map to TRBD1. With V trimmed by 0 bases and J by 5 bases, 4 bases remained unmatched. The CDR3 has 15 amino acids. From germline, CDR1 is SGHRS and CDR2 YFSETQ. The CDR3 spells CASSLVGQGVHEQYF. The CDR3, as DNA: TGCGCCAGCAGCTTGGTGGGACAGGGGGTCCACGAGCAGTACTTC.

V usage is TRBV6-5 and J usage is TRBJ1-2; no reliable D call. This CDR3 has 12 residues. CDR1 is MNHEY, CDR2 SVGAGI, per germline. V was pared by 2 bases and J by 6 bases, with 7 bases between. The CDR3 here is CASSYDKHGYTF. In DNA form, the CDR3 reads TGTGCCAGCAGTTACGACAAGCATGGCTACACCTTC.

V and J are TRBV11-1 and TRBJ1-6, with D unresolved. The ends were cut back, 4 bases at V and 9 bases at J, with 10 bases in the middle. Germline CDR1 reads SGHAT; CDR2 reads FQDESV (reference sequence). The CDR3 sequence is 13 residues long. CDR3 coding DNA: TGTGCCAGCAGCTCACAGACAATTTCACCCCTCCACTTT. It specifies CASSSQTISPLHF.

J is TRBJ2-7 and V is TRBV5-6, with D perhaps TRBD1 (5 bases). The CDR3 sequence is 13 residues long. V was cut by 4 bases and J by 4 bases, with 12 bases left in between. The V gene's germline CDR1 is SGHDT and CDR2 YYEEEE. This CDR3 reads CASSLGAGYEQYF. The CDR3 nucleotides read TGTGCCAGCAGCCTAGGGGCTGGGTACGAGCAGTACTTC.

The CDR3 loop is CASREVGGSLNTEAFF. Written as DNA, the CDR3 is TGTGCCAGCAGAGAGGTAGGGGGCTCCCTGAACACTGAAGCTTTCTTT. The chain couples TRBV11-2 to TRBJ1-1; TRBD1 aligns across 7 bases. Germline V CDR1 and CDR2: SGHAT, FQNNGV. The CDR3 has 16 residues. V shed 6 bases, J shed 0 bases, and the junction held 10 bases outside the gene matches. Full variable domain (missing parts from reference TRBV11-2 and TRBJ1-1): EAGVAQSPRYKIIEKRQSVAFWCNPISGHATLYWYQQILGQGPKLLIQFQNNGVVDDSQLPKDRFSAERLKGVDSTLKIQPAKLEDSAVYLCASREVGGSLNTEAFFGQGTRLTVV.

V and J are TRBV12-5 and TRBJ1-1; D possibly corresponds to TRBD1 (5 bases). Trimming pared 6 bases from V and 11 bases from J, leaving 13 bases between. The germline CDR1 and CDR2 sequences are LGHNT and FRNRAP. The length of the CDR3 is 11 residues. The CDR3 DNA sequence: TGTGCTAGTGGGCTGGGCTACAGGGCTTTCTTT. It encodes CASGLGYRAFF.

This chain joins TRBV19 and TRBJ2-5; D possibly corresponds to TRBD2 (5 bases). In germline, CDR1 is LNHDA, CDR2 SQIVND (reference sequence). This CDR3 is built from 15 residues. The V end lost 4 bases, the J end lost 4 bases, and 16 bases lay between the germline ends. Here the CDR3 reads CASSTSLRAGETQYF. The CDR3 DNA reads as TGTGCCAGTAGTACCTCTTTGAGGGCGGGAGAGACCCAGTACTTC. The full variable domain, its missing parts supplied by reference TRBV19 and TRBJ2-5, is DGGITQSPKYLFRKEGQNVTLSCEQNLNHDAMYWYRQDPGQGLRLIYYSQIVNDFQKGDIAEGYSVSREKKESFPLTVTSAQKNPTAFYLCASSTSLRAGETQYFGPGTRLLVL.

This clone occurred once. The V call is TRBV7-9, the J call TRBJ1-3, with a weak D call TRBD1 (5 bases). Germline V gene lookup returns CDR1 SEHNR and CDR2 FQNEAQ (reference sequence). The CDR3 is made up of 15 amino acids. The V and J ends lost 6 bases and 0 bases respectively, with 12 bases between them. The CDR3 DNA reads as TGTGCCAGCAGTTATACGGGACTCTCTGGAAACACCATATATTTT. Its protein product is CASSYTGLSGNTIYF.

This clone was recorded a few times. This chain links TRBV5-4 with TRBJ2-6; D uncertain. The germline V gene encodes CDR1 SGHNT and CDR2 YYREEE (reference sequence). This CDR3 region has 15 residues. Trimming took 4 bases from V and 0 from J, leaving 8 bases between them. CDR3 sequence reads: CASSLESSGANVLTF. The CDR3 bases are TGTGCCAGCAGCCTCGAGAGCTCTGGGGCCAACGTCCTGACTTTC.

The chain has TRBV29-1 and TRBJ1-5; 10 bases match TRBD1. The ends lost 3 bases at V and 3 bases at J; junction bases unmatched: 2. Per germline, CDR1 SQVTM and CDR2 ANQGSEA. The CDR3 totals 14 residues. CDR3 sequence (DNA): TGCAGCGTTGAGGGGACAGGGGTCAATCAGCCCCAGCATTTT. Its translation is CSVEGTGVNQPQHF.

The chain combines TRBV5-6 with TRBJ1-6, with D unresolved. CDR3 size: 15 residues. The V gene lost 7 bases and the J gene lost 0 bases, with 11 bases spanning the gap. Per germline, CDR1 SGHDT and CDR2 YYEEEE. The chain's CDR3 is CASRPRRSYNSPLHF. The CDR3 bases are TGTGCCAGCCGACCTAGACGCTCCTATAATTCACCCCTCCACTTT.